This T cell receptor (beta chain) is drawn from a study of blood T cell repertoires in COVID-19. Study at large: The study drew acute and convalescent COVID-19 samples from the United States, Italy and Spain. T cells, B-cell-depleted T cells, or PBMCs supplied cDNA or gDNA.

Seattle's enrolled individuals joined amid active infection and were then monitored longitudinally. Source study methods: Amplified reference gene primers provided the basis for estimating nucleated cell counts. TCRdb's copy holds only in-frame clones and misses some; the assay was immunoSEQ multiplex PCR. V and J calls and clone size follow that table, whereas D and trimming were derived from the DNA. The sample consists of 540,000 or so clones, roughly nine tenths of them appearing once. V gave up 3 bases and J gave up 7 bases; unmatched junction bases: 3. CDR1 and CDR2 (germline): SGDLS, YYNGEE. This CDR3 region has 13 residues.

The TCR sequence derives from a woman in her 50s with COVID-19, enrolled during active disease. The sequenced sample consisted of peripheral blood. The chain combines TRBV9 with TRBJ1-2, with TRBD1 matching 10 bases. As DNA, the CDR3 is TGTGCCAGCAGCGGACAGGGGGCTGGTGGCTACACCTTC. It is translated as CASSGQGAGGYTF.